The 29 T cell receptor beta chains below come from one sample, sequenced in a study of T cells in localized non-small cell lung cancer. Assay used: immunoSEQ multiplex PCR; TCRdb lists only in-frame clones, some missing. The table lists approximately 2,500 clones, 37% of them singletons. Here the sequenced sample was normal lung tissue next to the tumor, taken before any cancer treatment. These TCRs come from a male donor at least 60 years old with stage I lung adenocarcinoma.

In DNA, the CDR3 is TGTGCCAGCAGTTTATTGCGGGAGACGGGTGAGCAGTTCTTC. Its protein product is CASSLLRETGEQFF. The chain employs TRBV28 and TRBJ2-1; 7 positions match TRBD2. With V trimmed by 1 base and J by 9 bases, 6 bases remained unmatched. The length of the CDR3 is 14 residues. Germline values: CDR1 MDHEN, CDR2 SYDVKM.

This chain joins TRBV5-1 and TRBJ1-4, with TRBD1 matching 8 bases. CDR1 is SGHRS and CDR2 is YFSETQ in the germline V gene. Losses at the gene ends were 4 bases for V and 7 bases for J; bases not matched to a gene: 9. The CDR3 runs 15 residues. CDR3 nucleotides: TGCGCCAGCAGCCGACGGACAGGGATGTCTGAAAAACTGTTTTTT. It specifies CASSRRTGMSEKLFF.

The genes are TRBV18 and TRBJ2-7, with a possible D match to TRBD1 (6 bases). Germline values: CDR1 KGHSH, CDR2 LQKENI. Trimming stripped 3 bases from V and 5 bases from J, with 11 bases between. This CDR3 region has 13 residues. CDR3 sequence (DNA): TGTGCCAGCTCACCCGGACAGAGCGACGAGCAGTACTTC. As protein: CASSPGQSDEQYF.

This clone came up once. The gene calls are TRBV4-3 and TRBJ1-3; possibly TRBD1 for D (6 bases). Germline V gives CDR1 LGHNA, CDR2 YSLEER. V lost 2 bases, J lost 0 bases, and 8 bases lay in between. The CDR3 is 15 residues long. The CDR3 bases are TGCGCCAGCAGCCAACACAGGGTCTCTGGAAACACCATATATTTT. This translates into CASSQHRVSGNTIYF.

The chain has TRBV11-3 and TRBJ2-5; the match to TRBD1 covers 9 bases. Germline V gene data show CDR1 as SGHNT and CDR2 as YENEEA. V dropped 4 bases and J dropped 1; count of bases not matched to a gene: 4. The length of the CDR3 is 15 residues. The CDR3 protein is CASSSQQGAQETQYF. The CDR3 nucleotides read TGTGCCAGCAGCTCTCAACAGGGGGCCCAAGAGACCCAGTACTTC.

This chain joins TRBV19 and TRBJ1-4; D unclear. The CDR3 has 14 residues. CDR1 is LNHDA, CDR2 SQIVND, per germline (reference sequence). The V and J ends lost 4 bases and 5 bases respectively, with 11 bases between them. For the CDR3, the DNA is TGTGCCAGTAGTAGCAGATTGGGGAATGAAAAACTGTTTTTT. Translated, it gives CASSSRLGNEKLFF.

The chain uses TRBV19 and TRBJ2-1; TRBD2 agrees at 8 bases. Germline V gives CDR1 LNHDA, CDR2 SQIVND (reference sequence). V trimming: 4 bases; J trimming: 4 bases; junction bases outside the gene matches: 6. The CDR3 has 15 residues. In DNA, the CDR3 is TGTGCCAGTAGTAAAAGCGGGGGCGTATACAATGAGCAGTTCTTC. Amino acid sequence: CASSKSGGVYNEQFF.

This clone is large (0.1 to 1%) within its sample. The chain joins TRBV6-8 to TRBJ2-2, with TRBD2 as a possible D gene (6 bases). V lost 10 bases, J lost 2 bases, and 17 bases lay in between. Germline CDR1 is MNHGY and CDR2 is SAAAGT. The CDR3 covers 15 residues. The CDR3 DNA is TGTGCCATCAGGCTGGGGGACTCTAACACCGGGGAGCTGTTTTTT. Protein sequence: CAIRLGDSNTGELFF.

The chain joins TRBV14 to TRBJ2-3, with 12 nucleotides matching TRBD2. CDR1 is SGHDN and CDR2 is FVKESK in the germline V gene. J gave up 2 bases and V 2 bases, and 14 bases lay outside the gene matches. The CDR3 covers 20 residues. The CDR3 DNA sequence: TGTGCCAGCAGCCAACGGAACAGGGGACGGACTAGCGGGGACACAGATACGCAGTATTTT. Translation gives CASSQRNRGRTSGDTDTQYF. The variable domain in full, with the rest retrieved from reference TRBV14 and TRBJ2-3, is EAGVTQFPSHSVIEKGQTVTLRCDPISGHDNLYWYRRVMGKEIKFLLHFVKESKQDESGMPNNRFLAERTGGTYSTLKVQPAELEDSGVYFCASSQRNRGRTSGDTDTQYFGPGTRLTVL.

The CDR3 here is CASSFPPGQGGYGYTF. The CDR3 nucleotides read TGTGCCAGCAGTTTTCCCCCGGGACAGGGTGGCTATGGCTACACCTTC. The rearrangement uses TRBV28 and TRBJ1-2, with TRBD1 matching 9 bases. Germline lookup yields CDR1 MDHEN and CDR2 SYDVKM. Losses at the gene ends were 3 bases for V and 4 bases for J; bases not matched to a gene: 9. The CDR3 has 16 residues.

This clone came up a few times. The chain links TRBV18 to TRBJ2-4; 8 bases are shared with TRBD1. The CDR3 runs 16 residues. Looked up from germline, CDR1 is KGHSH and CDR2 is LQKENI. The trim removed 2 bases at V and 3 bases at J, leaving 6 bases unmatched. The CDR3: CASSPAGGSRKNIQYF. In DNA form, the CDR3 reads TGTGCCAGCTCACCAGCAGGGGGCTCACGCAAAAACATTCAGTACTTC. The full variable domain, with the rest looked up from reference TRBV18 and TRBJ2-4, is NAGVMQNPRHLVRRRGQEARLRCSPMKGHSHVYWYRQLPEEGLKFMVYLQKENIIDESGMPKERFSAEFPKEGPSILRIQQVVRGDSAAYFCASSPAGGSRKNIQYFGAGTRLSVL.

This clone was picked up a small number of times. A base in the sequence is ambiguous or unread; the matching residue is shown as X. This chain uses TRBV11-3 with TRBJ2-7; D not certain. The germline V gene has CDR1 SGHNT and CDR2 YENEEA. The V end was cut by 5 bases, the J end by 3 bases, with 17 bases between. This CDR3 spans 15 amino acids. The CDR3 DNA sequence: TGTGCCAGCAGCCCCAATGTTCGRGCGTTCTACGAGCAGTACTTC. Translated: CASSPNVXAFYEQYF. The whole CDR3 sequence reads CASSPNVRAFYEQYF.

The chain employs TRBV11-3 and TRBJ2-3; 9 nucleotides line up with TRBD2. The CDR3 covers 16 residues. With 5 bases clipped from V and 1 base from J, the junction kept 7 bases outside the gene matches. From germline, CDR1 is SGHNT and CDR2 YENEEA. In nucleotides, the CDR3 is TGTGCCAGCAGCCTGTTAGCGGGAGAGGGCACAGATACGCAGTATTTT. Translated: CASSLLAGEGTDTQYF.

The CDR3 loop is CASSPDRSSYEQYF. DNA of the CDR3: TGTGCCAGCTCACCAGACAGGAGCTCCTACGAGCAGTACTTC. This chain joins TRBV18 and TRBJ2-7, with a weak D call TRBD1 (6 bases). Trimming pared 2 bases from V and 0 bases from J, leaving 8 bases between. The germline V gene encodes CDR1 KGHSH and CDR2 LQKENI. The CDR3 is 14 amino acids. Combining the CDR3 with reference TRBV18 and TRBJ2-7 gives the whole variable domain NAGVMQNPRHLVRRRGQEARLRCSPMKGHSHVYWYRQLPEEGLKFMVYLQKENIIDESGMPKERFSAEFPKEGPSILRIQQVVRGDSAAYFCASSPDRSSYEQYFGPGTRLTVT.

This clone was counted a few times. The chain has TRBV11-3 and TRBJ1-2; D gene uncertain. The ends were cut back, 3 bases at V and 7 bases at J, with 18 bases in the middle. This CDR3 is 15 amino acids long. The germline V gene encodes CDR1 SGHNT and CDR2 YENEEA. The DNA of the CDR3 is TGTGCCAGCAGCTTGGTGGGTCAGCTGTTAGGTGGCTACACCTTC. Amino acid sequence: CASSLVGQLLGGYTF.

This sequence joins TRBV29-1 and TRBJ2-4; D might be TRBD1 or TRBD2, each matching 5 bases. The CDR3 totals 13 residues. V dropped 7 bases and J dropped 3 bases, with 13 bases sitting between them. The germline V gene has CDR1 SQVTM and CDR2 ANQGSEA. DNA for the CDR3: TGCAGCGCCCGAATTGGGGGCAAAAACATTCAGTACTTC. It translates to CSARIGGKNIQYF.

By proportion, this clone is medium-sized (0.01 to 0.1%). The V gene is TRBV11-3, the J gene TRBJ2-3; D gene unclear. V was trimmed by 4 bases and J by 0 bases, leaving 11 bases between them. Germline values: CDR1 SGHNT, CDR2 YENEEA. The CDR3 is 15 residues long. DNA of the CDR3: TGTGCCAGCAGCTCACCCAGAGAAAGCACAGATACGCAGTATTTT. This gives the protein CASSSPRESTDTQYF.

V usage is TRBV15 and J usage is TRBJ2-1; D remains ambiguous. Looked up from germline, CDR1 is LNHNV and CDR2 is YYDKDF (reference sequence). V lost 7 bases to trimming and J lost 0 bases, with 13 bases between them. The CDR3 totals 15 residues. The DNA of the CDR3 is TGTGCCACCAAGATCCAACAGAACTCCTACAATGAGCAGTTCTTC. This translates into CATKIQQNSYNEQFF.

This clone was counted between two and nine times. The rearrangement uses TRBV9 and TRBJ2-1, with D uncertain. Trimming took 4 bases from V and 0 from J, leaving 5 bases between them. CDR3 length: 13 amino acids. Per germline, CDR1 SGDLS and CDR2 YYNGEE. The CDR3, as DNA: TGTGCCAGCAGCCCCTCCTCCTACAATGAGCAGTTCTTC. It is translated as CASSPSSYNEQFF.

The genes are TRBV19 and TRBJ2-4; 8 positions agree with TRBD1. Germline values: CDR1 LNHDA, CDR2 SQIVND (reference sequence). J gave up 8 bases and V 7 bases, and 13 bases lay outside the gene matches. The CDR3 totals 15 residues. The CDR3 sequence: CASTRSGGAMDIQYF. The CDR3 bases are TGTGCCAGTACGCGTTCAGGGGGCGCAATGGACATTCAGTACTTC.

This clone is labeled medium-sized (0.01 to 0.1%). The junction shows a germline mismatch at one end, possibly a read error. This sequence joins TRBV11-3 and TRBJ2-7; 15 bases fit TRBD2. CDR3 length: 16 amino acids. CDR1 is SGHNT, CDR2 YENEEA, per germline. The CDR3 nucleotides are TGTGCTAGCAGCCCCGGACTAGCGGGAGGGGTTTACGAGCAGTACTTC. It encodes CASSPGLAGGVYEQYF.

This clone was counted ten times or more. This chain uses TRBV7-1 with TRBJ2-2; 10 nucleotides match TRBD1. TRBV7-1 is placed among ORFs of uncertain function. This CDR3 region has 15 residues. Trimming cost V 3 bases and J 3 bases; bases outside gene matches: 1. Here the CDR3 reads CASSSGQGDTGELFF. The CDR3 DNA reads TGTGCCAGCAGCTCCGGACAGGGGGACACCGGGGAGCTGTTTTTT.

A few counts support this clone. The rearrangement links TRBV6-8 to TRBJ1-2; the D gene is possibly TRBD1 (5 bases). The CDR3 contains 14 residues. The V end lost 5 bases, the J end lost 4 bases, and 14 bases lay between the germline ends. Germline loops: CDR1 MNHGY, CDR2 SAAAGT. The CDR3 region has the DNA TGTGCCAGCAGTGAGGTGGAGGGGAGCTATGGCTACACCTTC. This sequence encodes CASSEVEGSYGYTF.

CDR3 in DNA: TGTGCCAGCAGTTACTCGGTTCAGGACCGAGCGGGGCAGTACTTC. Encoded protein: CASSYSVQDRAGQYF. V gene TRBV6-8 combines with J gene TRBJ2-7, with D possibly TRBD2 on 6 matching bases. The CDR3 sequence is 15 residues long. The V gene's germline CDR1 is MNHGY and CDR2 SAAAGT. V was pared by 0 bases and J by 9 bases, with 18 bases between.

The chain has TRBV7-7 and TRBJ2-3; TRBD2 aligns across 7 bases. The CDR3 covers 15 residues. The germline CDR1 and CDR2 sequences are SSHAT and FNYEAQ (reference sequence). The V segment lost 5 bases and the J segment 2 bases; nucleotides outside the gene matches: 7. CDR3 coding DNA: TGTGCCAGCAGCCCGAAAGCGGGGTACACAGATACGCAGTATTTT. Protein sequence: CASSPKAGYTDTQYF.

This clone is medium-sized by share. The chain couples TRBV11-3 to TRBJ1-1, with 7 bases matching TRBD1. In germline, CDR1 is SGHNT, CDR2 YENEEA. This CDR3 has 15 amino acids. The trim removed 0 bases at V and 6 bases at J, leaving 7 bases unmatched. The CDR3 DNA reads as TGTGCCAGCAGCTTAGATCGGTATCAGGGGGCTGAAGCTTTCTTT. The encoded protein is CASSLDRYQGAEAFF.

This clone is labeled large (0.1 to 1%). The genes are TRBV19 and TRBJ1-2; D is undetermined. The germline gives CDR1 LNHDA, CDR2 SQIVND (reference sequence). V lost 6 bases to trimming and J lost 7 bases, with 15 bases between them. The CDR3 totals 13 residues. DNA for the CDR3: TGTGCCAGTAGCCCGGGCTTTGAGGTTGGCTACACCTTC. It yields the protein CASSPGFEVGYTF.

By proportion, this clone is medium-sized. The V call is TRBV11-3, the J call TRBJ1-4; D not certain. Germline CDR1 reads SGHNT; CDR2 reads YENEEA. The CDR3 is 17 residues long. Deletions cut 3 bases from V and 0 bases from J, with 14 bases between. Here the CDR3 DNA reads TGTGCCAGCAGCTTCCGTCGTAGCATCGCAACTAATGAAAAACTGTTTTTT. This translates into CASSFRRSIATNEKLFF.

A few counts support this clone. The chain uses TRBV6-4 and TRBJ2-5; tentative D call: TRBD2 (5 bases). The CDR3 runs 12 residues. Germline CDR1 MRHNA, CDR2 SNTAGT. Trimming stripped 8 bases from V and 4 bases from J, with 11 bases between. The CDR3 loop reads CASRGDGETQYF. Written as DNA, the CDR3 is TGTGCCAGCCGGGGAGACGGAGAGACCCAGTACTTC.